Shown below are 15 T cell receptor beta chains from a single sample sequenced in a study of blood T cell repertoires in COVID-19. Some clones are missing from TCRdb's copy, which holds only in-frame ones; the method was immunoSEQ multiplex PCR. Found here are fewer than 250,000 clones, about 86% of them singletons; the top ten hold roughly 2.9%. The sample comprised peripheral blood. The receptors shown here come from a man aged 50 to 59 with active or convalescent COVID-19.

The chain couples TRBV28 to TRBJ2-5; tentatively, D is TRBD2 (6 bases). Germline CDR1 and CDR2: MDHEN and SYDVKM. Trimming took 5 bases from V and 5 from J, leaving 15 bases between them. CDR3 length: 14 amino acids. The DNA for the CDR3 is TGTGCCAGCAGTCCTGCGGGACGGATGGAGACCCAGTACTTC. Encoded protein: CASSPAGRMETQYF.

The V gene is TRBV7-9, the J gene TRBJ2-7; 10 nucleotides agree with TRBD1. Trimming at V came to 3 bases and at J to 3 bases, leaving 8 bases not matched to a gene. The germline V gene encodes CDR1 SEHNR and CDR2 FQNEAQ (reference sequence). The CDR3 is made up of 16 amino acids. CDR3 coding DNA: TGTGCCAGCAGCTTGGGACAGGGGCACTTTATCTACGAGCAGTACTTC. This sequence encodes CASSLGQGHFIYEQYF.

The chain combines TRBV27 with TRBJ2-7, with D possibly TRBD1 on 6 matching bases. This CDR3 spans 14 amino acids. The germline V gene encodes CDR1 MNHEY and CDR2 SMNVEV (reference sequence). V gave up 5 bases and J gave up 9 bases, with 20 bases separating them. CDR3 region: CASSEDPGHKGQYF. The CDR3 DNA follows: TGTGCCAGCAGTGAAGACCCGGGACACAAAGGGCAGTACTTC.

This clone came up a few times. The chain combines TRBV3-1 (or the pseudogene TRBV3-2) with TRBJ1-2; 8 bases map to TRBD1. Germline V lookup: CDR1 LGHDT, CDR2 YNNKEL (reference sequence). The CDR3 runs to 14 residues. Trimming removed 0 bases from V and 8 bases from J; junction bases left unmatched: 5. The CDR3 reads CASSQDRGRGGYTF. The CDR3 DNA reads TGTGCCAGCAGCCAAGACAGGGGGCGCGGGGGCTACACCTTC.

J is TRBJ2-1 and V is TRBV30, with 7 nucleotides matching TRBD1. V was pared by 5 bases and J by 12 bases, with 7 bases of the junction left unmatched. CDR3 length: 11 residues. Germline V gives CDR1 GTSNPN, CDR2 SVGIG (reference sequence). This chain's CDR3 is CAWGNRGRQFF. The DNA for the CDR3 is TGTGCCTGGGGTAACAGGGGTAGGCAGTTCTTC.

The rearrangement joins TRBV28 to TRBJ2-3; D gene uncertain. In germline, CDR1 is MDHEN, CDR2 SYDVKM. V was trimmed by 3 bases and J by 8 bases, leaving 12 bases between them. The CDR3 has 13 amino acids. The CDR3 DNA is TGTGCCAGCAGTTTTCGATCCCCCGGTACGCAGTATTTT. It codes for CASSFRSPGTQYF.

The chain employs TRBV16 and TRBJ1-5; D may be TRBD1 (6 bases). The germline V gene encodes CDR1 KGHSY and CDR2 FQNENV. This CDR3 has 15 amino acids. The germline V and J ends were trimmed by 1 base and 7 bases, with 14 bases remaining between them. Here the CDR3 DNA reads TGTGCCAGCAGCCAATATCAGGGGATCGGCCAGCCCCAGCATTTT. Translating gives CASSQYQGIGQPQHF.

The chain combines TRBV6-1 with TRBJ2-1; no firm D call. The V gene lost 3 bases and the J gene lost 0 bases, with 6 bases spanning the gap. Per germline, CDR1 MNHNS and CDR2 SASEGT. This CDR3 has 14 residues. CDR3 nucleotides: TGTGCCAGCAGTGACCTGTCCTCCTACAATGAGCAGTTCTTC. Protein sequence: CASSDLSSYNEQFF.

The chain carries TRBV9 and TRBJ1-3; D might be TRBD1 (5 bases). There are 16 residues in the CDR3. Trimming left V 0 bases short and J 4 bases short, with 14 bases between. Germline V gene sequence: CDR1 SGDLS, CDR2 YYNGEE. Written as DNA, the CDR3 is TGTGCCAGCAGCGTAGCTATAGGGGTATCGGGAAACACCATATATTTT. It specifies CASSVAIGVSGNTIYF.

This clone was counted once. The J gene is TRBJ2-2, the V gene TRBV6-1; 10 nucleotides line up with TRBD1. CDR3 length: 18 residues. Losses at the gene ends were 1 base for V and 3 bases for J; bases not matched to a gene: 8. CDR1 is MNHNS and CDR2 is SASEGT in the germline V gene. CDR3: CASSEGTGGYPDTGELFF. CDR3 DNA sequence: TGTGCCAGCAGTGAAGGGACAGGGGGATATCCGGACACCGGGGAGCTGTTTTTT.

V and J are TRBV28 and TRBJ2-1; 8 bases match TRBD2. With V trimmed by 5 bases and J by 5 bases, 8 bases remained unmatched. In germline, CDR1 is MDHEN, CDR2 SYDVKM. The CDR3 has 15 residues. As DNA, the CDR3 is TGTGCCAGCAGTCCCCGGGGGGGCGGGGACAATGAGCAGTTCTTC. This codes for CASSPRGGGDNEQFF. Together with reference TRBV28 and TRBJ2-1, the CDR3 gives the full variable domain: DVKVTQSSRYLVKRTGEKVFLECVQDMDHENMFWYRQDPGLGLRLIYFSYDVKMKEKGDIPEGYSVSREKKERFSLILESASTNQTSMYLCASSPRGGGDNEQFFGPGTRLTVL.

The rearrangement uses TRBV4-3 and TRBJ1-2, with D perhaps matching TRBD1 (5 bases). V was shortened by 4 bases and J by 4 bases, with 16 bases between the two germline ends. Germline lookup yields CDR1 LGHNA and CDR2 YSLEER. This CDR3 spans 15 amino acids. CDR3 amino acids: CASSPPAGLGYGYTF. The CDR3 DNA reads as TGCGCCAGCAGCCCCCCGGCAGGGCTGGGCTATGGCTACACCTTC.

The chain combines TRBV5-4 with TRBJ2-7; tentatively, D is TRBD2 (6 bases). Trimming pared 4 bases from V and 3 bases from J, leaving 17 bases between. The germline V gene has CDR1 SGHNT and CDR2 YYREEE (reference sequence). The CDR3 contains 15 residues. The CDR3 DNA reads TGTGCCAGCAGCGCAGGGACGCCGGGGGTCTACGAGCAGTACTTC. Amino acid sequence: CASSAGTPGVYEQYF.

This chain links TRBV23-1 with TRBJ2-3; tentatively, D is TRBD2 (6 bases). TRBV23-1 is known as an ORF, though its function is uncertain. The V and J ends lost 4 bases and 2 bases respectively, with 25 bases between them. The CDR3 runs 19 residues. The CDR3 DNA follows: TGCGCCAGCAGTCCCCGGACTAAGAGGAGGGCTGGCGCCACAGATACGCAGTATTTT. Encoded protein: CASSPRTKRRAGATDTQYF.

The V call is TRBV7-2, the J call TRBJ1-4; 8 nucleotides align to TRBD1. Germline CDR1 is SGHTA and CDR2 is FQGNSA. The CDR3 runs 15 residues. V was pared by 4 bases and J by 2 bases, with 3 bases of the junction left unmatched. This chain's CDR3 is CASSSRQGTNEKLFF. The DNA for the CDR3 is TGTGCCAGCAGCTCCCGACAGGGGACTAATGAAAAACTGTTTTTT. The complete variable domain, with remaining parts taken from reference TRBV7-2 and TRBJ1-4, reads GAGVSQSPSNKVTEKGKDVELRCDPISGHTALYWYRQSLGQGLEFLIYFQGNSAPDKSGLPSDRFSAERTGGSVSTLTIQRTQQEDSAVYLCASSSRQGTNEKLFFGSGTQLSVL.